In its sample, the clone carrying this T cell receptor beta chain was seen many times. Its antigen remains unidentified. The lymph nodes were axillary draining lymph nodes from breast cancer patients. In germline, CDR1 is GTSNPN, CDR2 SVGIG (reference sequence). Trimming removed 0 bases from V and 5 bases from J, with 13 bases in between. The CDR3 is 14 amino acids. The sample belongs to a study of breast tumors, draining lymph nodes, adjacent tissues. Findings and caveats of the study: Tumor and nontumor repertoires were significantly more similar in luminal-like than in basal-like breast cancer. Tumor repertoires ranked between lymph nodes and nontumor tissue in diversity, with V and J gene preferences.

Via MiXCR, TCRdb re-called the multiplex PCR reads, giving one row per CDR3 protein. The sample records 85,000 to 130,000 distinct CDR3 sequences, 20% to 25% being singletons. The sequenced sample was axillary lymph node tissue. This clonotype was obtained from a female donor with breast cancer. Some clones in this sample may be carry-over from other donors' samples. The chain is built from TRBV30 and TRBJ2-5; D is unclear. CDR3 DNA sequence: TGTGCCTGGAGTGTAGGGCTACCAAGGGAGACCCAGTACTTC. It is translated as CAWSVGLPRETQYF.